The entry below gives a single T cell receptor (beta chain) sequence along with its context. Its antigen is not known. TCRdb used MiXCR to reprocess the 5' RACE reads, holding one entry per CDR3 protein. The table includes around 300,000 distinct CDR3 sequences, approximately 15% detected once. These data are taken from a study of T-cell memory formation after mild COVID-19. Study-wide background: For the most part, TCR clusters were specific to one donor.

Study-wide points: Cross-reactive memory seemingly joined, as some responding clones were found in pre-infection memory. Mostly located in CM and EM were contracting CD4+ clones, with contracting CD8+ clones located in EMRA.

The CDR3 runs to 15 residues. Per germline, CDR1 ENHRY and CDR2 SYGVKD. J gave up 2 bases and V 5 bases, and 7 bases lay outside the gene matches. The genes are TRBV10-3 and TRBJ2-3; 7 bases are shared with TRBD1. The TCR sequence derives from a young man who had mild COVID-19 (a few samples of this study predate the infection). Cell type and time point are not known. Source material: PBMCs or a T cell subset sorted from them (not recorded which). Written as DNA, the CDR3 is TGTGCCATCAGTTTGACAGGGAAGGCCACAGATACGCAGTATTTT. It codes for CAISLTGKATDTQYF.